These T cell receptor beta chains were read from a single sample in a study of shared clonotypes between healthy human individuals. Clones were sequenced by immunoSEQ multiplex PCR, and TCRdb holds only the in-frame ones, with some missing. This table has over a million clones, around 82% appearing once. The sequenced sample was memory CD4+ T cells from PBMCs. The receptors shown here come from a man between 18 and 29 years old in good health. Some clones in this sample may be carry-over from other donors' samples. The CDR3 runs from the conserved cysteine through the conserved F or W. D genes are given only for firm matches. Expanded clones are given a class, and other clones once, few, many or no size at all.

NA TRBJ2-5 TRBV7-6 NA CASSSGPSETQYF TGTGCCAGCAGCTCGGGGCCTTCGGAGACCCAGTACTTC
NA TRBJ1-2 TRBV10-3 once CAISEWGNGYTF TGTGCCATCAGTGAGTGGGGGAACGGCTACACCTTC
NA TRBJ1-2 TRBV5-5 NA CASSVPTTGNYGYTF TGTGCCAGCAGCGTCCCCACGACAGGAAACTATGGCTACACCTTC
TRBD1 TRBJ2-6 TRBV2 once CASQGTGMSGANVLTF TGTGCCAGTCAAGGGACAGGGATGTCTGGGGCCAACGTCCTGACTTTC
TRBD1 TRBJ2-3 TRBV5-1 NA CASSLLGQGADTQYF TGCGCCAGCAGCTTGCTGGGACAGGGGGCAGATACGCAGTATTTT
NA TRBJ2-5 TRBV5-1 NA CASNWGYVREQETQYF TGCGCCAGCAACTGGGGCTATGTGAGGGAGCAAGAGACCCAGTACTTC
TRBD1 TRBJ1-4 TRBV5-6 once CASSLRGRTNEKLFF TGTGCCAGCAGCTTGAGGGGGCGGACTAATGAAAAACTGTTTTTT
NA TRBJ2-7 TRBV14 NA CASSQARRSARGYEQYF TGTGCCAGCAGCCAAGCCCGACGGTCGGCCAGGGGCTACGAGCAGTACTTC
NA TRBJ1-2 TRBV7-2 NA CASSQTGTHTNYGYTF TGTGCCAGCAGCCAAACCGGGACGCATACTAACTATGGCTACACCTTC
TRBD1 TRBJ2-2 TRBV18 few CASSPWTGGETGELFF TGTGCCAGCTCACCATGGACAGGGGGCGAAACCGGGGAGCTGTTTTTT
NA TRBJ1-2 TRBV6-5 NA CASSYSRGLGYTF TGTGCCAGCAGTTACTCGAGAGGGTTGGGCTACACCTTC
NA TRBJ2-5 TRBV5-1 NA CASSRSPQETQYF TGCGCCAGCAGCCGCAGTCCGCAAGAGACCCAGTACTTC
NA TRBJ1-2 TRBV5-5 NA CASSSGHNYGYTF TGTGCCAGCAGCTCGGGACACAACTATGGCTACACCTTC
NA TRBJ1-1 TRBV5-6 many CASSEGRDTEAFF TGTGCCAGCAGCGAAGGACGGGACACTGAAGCTTTCTTT
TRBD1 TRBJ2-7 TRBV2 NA CASRTGVNSYEQYF TGTGCCAGCAGAACAGGGGTAAACTCCTACGAGCAGTACTTC
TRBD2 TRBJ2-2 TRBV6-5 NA CASSSKREGTGELFF TGTGCCAGCAGTTCAAAGCGGGAGGGAACCGGGGAGCTGTTTTTT
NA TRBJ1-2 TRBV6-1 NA CASGGLNYGYTF TGTGCCAGCGGGGGCTTAAACTATGGCTACACCTTC
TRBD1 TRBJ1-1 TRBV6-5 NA CASSRDRIMNTEAFF TGTGCCAGCAGTCGGGACAGAATAATGAACACTGAAGCTTTCTTT
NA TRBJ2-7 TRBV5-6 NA CASSLRTVQPYEQYF TGTGCCAGCAGCTTGAGGACAGTACAGCCTTACGAGCAGTACTTC
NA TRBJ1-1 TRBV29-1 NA CSVEHARGPNTEAFF TGCAGCGTTGAACATGCCAGGGGCCCGAACACTGAAGCTTTCTTT
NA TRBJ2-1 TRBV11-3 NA CASSLDSSAEQFF TGTGCCAGCAGCTTAGATTCGAGCGCTGAGCAGTTCTTC
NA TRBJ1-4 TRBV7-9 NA CASSPPGSQANEKLFF TGTGCCAGCAGCCCGCCCGGCTCCCAGGCTAATGAAAAACTGTTTTTT
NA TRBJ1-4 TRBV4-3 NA CASSQEVVGGATNEKLFF TGCGCCAGCAGCCAAGAAGTGGTAGGGGGTGCAACTAATGAAAAACTGTTTTTT
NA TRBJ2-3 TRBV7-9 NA CASSSLSDTQYF TGTGCCAGCAGCTCGTTATCAGATACGCAGTATTTT
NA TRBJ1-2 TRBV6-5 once CASRYREGEYGYTF TGTGCCAGCAGATACAGGGAGGGAGAGTATGGCTACACCTTC
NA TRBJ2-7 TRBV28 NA CASSLTDQTYEQYF TGTGCCAGCAGCCTAACAGACCAGACCTACGAGCAGTACTTC
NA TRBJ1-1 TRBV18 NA CASSPPPGNTEAFF TGTGCCAGCTCACCACCGCCAGGGAACACTGAAGCTTTCTTT
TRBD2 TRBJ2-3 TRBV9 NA CASSVGGRDADTQYF TGTGCCAGCAGCGTAGGCGGGAGAGACGCAGATACGCAGTATTTT
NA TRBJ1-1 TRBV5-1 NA CASSLNEGTEAFF TGCGCCAGCAGCTTGAACGAGGGCACTGAAGCTTTCTTT
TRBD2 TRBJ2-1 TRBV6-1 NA CASSEVAGVRDEQFF TGTGCCAGCAGTGAAGTAGCGGGAGTCCGAGATGAGCAGTTCTTC
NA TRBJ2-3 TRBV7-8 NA CASSFTGLGDTQYF TGTGCCAGCAGCTTTACCGGCCTTGGTGATACGCAGTATTTT
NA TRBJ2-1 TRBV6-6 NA CASSPSPDRSYNEQFF TGTGCCAGCAGTCCGTCTCCCGACAGGTCCTACAATGAGCAGTTCTTC